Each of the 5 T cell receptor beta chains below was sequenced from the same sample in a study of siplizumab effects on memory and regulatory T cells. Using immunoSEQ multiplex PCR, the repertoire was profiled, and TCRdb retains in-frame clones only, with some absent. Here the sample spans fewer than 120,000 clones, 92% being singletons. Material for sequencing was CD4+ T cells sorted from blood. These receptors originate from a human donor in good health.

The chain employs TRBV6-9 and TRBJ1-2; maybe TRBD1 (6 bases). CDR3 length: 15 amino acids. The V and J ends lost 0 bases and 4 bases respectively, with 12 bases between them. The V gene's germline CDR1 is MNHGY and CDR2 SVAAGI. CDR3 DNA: TGTGCCAGCAGTTATTCCACAACAGGGACCTATGGCTACACCTTC. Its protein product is CASSYSTTGTYGYTF.

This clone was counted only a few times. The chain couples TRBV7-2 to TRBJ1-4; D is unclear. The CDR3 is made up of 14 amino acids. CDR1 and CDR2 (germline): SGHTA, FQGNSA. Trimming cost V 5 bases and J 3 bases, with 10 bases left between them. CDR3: CASSREGSNEKLFF. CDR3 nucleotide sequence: TGTGCCAGCAGCCGGGAGGGCTCTAATGAAAAACTGTTTTTT.

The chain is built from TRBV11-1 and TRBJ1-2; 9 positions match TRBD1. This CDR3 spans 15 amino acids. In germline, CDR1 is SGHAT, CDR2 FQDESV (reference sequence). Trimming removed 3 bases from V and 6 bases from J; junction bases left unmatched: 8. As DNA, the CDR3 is TGTGCCAGCAGCTTTCCTACAGGGGGCGCGGATGGCTACACCTTC. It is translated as CASSFPTGGADGYTF. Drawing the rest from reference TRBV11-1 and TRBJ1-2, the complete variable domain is EAEVAQSPRYKITEKSQAVAFWCDPISGHATLYWYRQILGQGPELLVQFQDESVVDDSQLPKDRFSAERLKGVDSTLKIQPAELGDSAMYLCASSFPTGGADGYTFGSGTRLTVV.

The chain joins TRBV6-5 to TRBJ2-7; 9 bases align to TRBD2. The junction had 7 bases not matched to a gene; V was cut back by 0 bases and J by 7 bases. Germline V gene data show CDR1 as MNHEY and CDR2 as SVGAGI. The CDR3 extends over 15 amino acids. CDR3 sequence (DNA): TGTGCCAGCAGTTACTCAAAGGGACTAGCCATGGAGCAGTACTTC. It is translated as CASSYSKGLAMEQYF.

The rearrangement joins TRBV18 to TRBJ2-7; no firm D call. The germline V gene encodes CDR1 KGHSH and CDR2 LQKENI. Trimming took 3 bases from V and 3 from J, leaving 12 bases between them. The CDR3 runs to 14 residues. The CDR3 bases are TGTGCCAGCTCACCGGGTCCATCCAACTACGAGCAGTACTTC. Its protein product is CASSPGPSNYEQYF.